The entry that follows covers one T cell receptor (beta chain) sequence. Its antigen remains undetermined. No base-level quality is on record; no much larger clone is a single base apart. Based on the germline V gene, the CDR1 and CDR2 sequences are SGHTA and FQGTGA. The CDR3, cysteine through phenylalanine, is 15 amino acids long. Of the read, only the CDR3 DNA is kept; its 45 bases are in frame from base 1. V gives up 5 bases and J gives up 5 bases, and the segment between their germline ends measures 18 bases. This specimen comes from a study of blood T cell repertoires in COVID-19 (dated by TCRdb to 2020 to 2021). Study-wide context: The collaborator samples originated in the United States, Italy and Spain and spanned the acute and convalescent phases of COVID-19. The prospective study material was composed of cDNA or gDNA derived from T cells, B-cell-depleted T cells, or PBMCs. Deeply sampled blood TCRbeta repertoires from subjects exposed to, actively infected with, or recovered from COVID-19 were included in the dataset. The repertoires were released in a freely available public database meant as a resource for research on the immune response to SARS-CoV-2. The samples were drawn from two sources: the first 160 participants of the ongoing ImmuneRACE study, and 950 to 1,500 subjects contributed by 6 global collaborators. The sample metadata nearly always contained a de-identified subject ID, COVID-19 status, age in years and sex. HLA class I and class II types, where available, came from metadata supplied by the sample provider rather than from assay-based typing. The investigation overall reported the following: The amount of clinical and demographic metadata varied by source and participant and was provided uncurated.

The collaborating institutions used their own protocols to collect whole blood in K2EDTA tubes. Collaborator samples were shipped for TCRbeta analysis as frozen whole blood, isolated PBMCs, or DNA extracted from either sample type. The immunoSEQ Assay, a bias-controlled multiplex PCR, was used to amplify TCRbeta CDR3 regions from genomic DNA. The study's processing was this. The number of nucleated cells in each sample was estimated by amplification of reference gene primers within the assay. To quantify the absolute abundance of each unique TCRbeta CDR3 rearrangement, sequence reads were collapsed and filtered. For each sample, productive Simpson clonality was calculated as the square root of Simpson's diversity index across productive rearrangements. Imported from immuneACCESS, the table was reduced by TCRdb to in-frame sequences with V and J called. These copies leave out some clones; in studies compared against another copy, an unresolved V gene accounts for under half, and the cause of the remainder is not known. That table furnishes V, J and clone size, whereas the DNA furnished D and trimming. In all, the sample holds tens of thousands of clones, and about 88% of those were seen once. The top ten clones comprise about 22% of the sample.

The source of this sequence is a woman in her 50s with active or convalescent COVID-19. Sample: peripheral blood. Recombination joined TRBV7-3 with TRBJ2-5; TRBD2 is a weak D gene call, 6 bases matching. The nucleotides read TGTGCCAGCAGCAAAGGCGGGACTGGGAAGGAGACCCAGTACTTC. Translation gives CASSKGGTGKETQYF.